This TCR beta chain was sequenced for a study of cytomegalovirus exposure and HLA in healthy donors. The length of the CDR3 is 18 residues. Germline V gives CDR1 SGDLS, CDR2 YYNGEE. The ends were cut back, 5 bases at V and 4 bases at J, with 28 bases in the middle. As to this clone: As yet, its antigen is unknown.

Study findings and constraints: Confirmation in vitro established that a few CMV-associated chains were specific for CMV antigens. Reported performance of the classifier showed diagnosis of cytomegalovirus status with high specificity and sensitivity.

The protocol was immunoSEQ multiplex PCR, while the TCRdb copy is restricted to in-frame clones and leaves out a portion. The sample contains over 250,000 clones, approximately 86% of which appear only once. The donors were part of the roughly 130-subject validation cohort, which stood apart from the 666-subject first cohort. The material sequenced was PBMCs. This clonotype originated in a woman younger than 45 in good health and CMV-seropositive. This rearrangement joins TRBV9 to TRBJ2-7; D assignment may be TRBD1 or TRBD2 (5 bases each). For the CDR3, the DNA is TGTGCCAGCAGTGATCGACGGGACGAGGGCCCTATGGGATACGAGCAGTACTTC. Amino acid sequence: CASSDRRDEGPMGYEQYF.